These 8 T cell receptor beta chains were all obtained from the same sample, sequenced in a study of T-cell reconstitution after alpha-beta-depleted transplantation in children. It was with unique molecular identifiers that the TCRbeta library was prepared. TCRdb re-derived calls from the PCR reads in MiXCR, one entry per CDR3 protein. The profile shows roughly 500,000 distinct CDR3 sequences, 9.5% to 15% of them singletons. Sequenced here: PBMCs from the stem cell graft donor, sampled from the stem cell graft. These receptors were collected from a human donor who donated a stem cell graft to a child with combined immunodeficiency.

The chain carries TRBV6-5 and TRBJ1-1; the D is unclear. The ends were cut back, 0 bases at V and 8 bases at J, with 16 bases in the middle. Germline values: CDR1 MNHEY, CDR2 SVGAGI. The length of the CDR3 is 15 residues. CDR3 in amino acids: CASSYSKSGVWEAFF. Here the CDR3 DNA reads TGTGCCAGCAGTTACTCGAAATCGGGTGTTTGGGAAGCTTTCTTT.

This clonotype appeared many times. The chain employs TRBV12-3 or TRBV12-4 and TRBJ2-7, with 8 bases fitting TRBD1. V shed 5 bases, J shed 2 bases, and the junction held 5 bases outside the gene matches. This CDR3 region has 14 residues. CDR3 residues: CASSTTGDTYEQYF. The DNA for the CDR3 is TGTGCCAGCAGTACGACAGGGGATACCTACGAGCAGTACTTC.

The table lists this clonotype with many counts. The rearrangement joins TRBV28 to TRBJ2-7; no reliable D call. CDR1 MDHEN and CDR2 SYDVKM come from the germline V gene. Trimming cost V 3 bases and J 2 bases, with 8 bases left between them. The CDR3 contains 13 residues. CDR3 sequence (DNA): TGTGCCAGCAGTTTCCTCCCACCCTACGAGCAGTACTTC. Translation gives CASSFLPPYEQYF.

In this sample, this clonotype turned up a few times. The chain links TRBV28 to TRBJ2-7; D is possibly TRBD1 or TRBD2 (6 bases each). Germline V gives CDR1 MDHEN, CDR2 SYDVKM. This CDR3 region has 18 residues. V shed 2 bases and J shed 1 base, with 21 bases lying between them. CDR3 loop: CASSLRGRGGPKSYEQYF. CDR3 sequence (DNA): TGTGCCAGCAGTTTAAGGGGTCGTGGGGGGCCGAAATCCTACGAGCAGTACTTC.

The chain is built from TRBV7-9 and TRBJ2-4, with TRBD2 identical over 8 bases. The germline gives CDR1 SEHNR, CDR2 FQNEAQ (reference sequence). This CDR3 spans 15 amino acids. The junction had 5 bases not matched to a gene; V was cut back by 2 bases and J by 5 bases. In nucleotides, the CDR3 is TGTGCCAGCAGCTTAATCGCCGGGAGGGAAAACATTCAGTACTTC. Its protein is CASSLIAGRENIQYF.

V usage is TRBV5-5 and J usage is TRBJ2-4, with D possibly TRBD1 on 6 matching bases. Trimming took off 0 bases at V and 5 bases at J, with 12 bases between the two ends. Germline V lookup: CDR1 SGHKS, CDR2 YYEKEE (reference sequence). CDR3 size: 15 residues. CDR3 nucleotide sequence: TGTGCCAGCAGCTTGGCCAGGGGTAATCAAAACATTCAGTACTTC. Protein sequence: CASSLARGNQNIQYF. The full variable domain, with the rest looked up from reference TRBV5-5 and TRBJ2-4, is DAGVTQSPTHLIKTRGQQVTLRCSPISGHKSVSWYQQVLGQGPQFIFQYYEKEERGRGNFPDRFSARQFPNYSSELNVNALLLGDSALYLCASSLARGNQNIQYFGAGTRLSVL.

This clonotype was seen ten or more times. CDR3 region: CASSEPRRLYQPQHF. The CDR3 DNA reads TGTGCCAGCAGTGAGCCGCGACGGCTTTATCAGCCCCAGCATTTT. The chain is built from TRBV6-2 or TRBV6-3 and TRBJ1-5; D is ambiguous. Per germline, CDR1 MNHEY and CDR2 SVGEGT. V lost 5 bases, J lost 5 bases, and 16 bases lay in between. CDR3 size: 15 residues.

The chain recombines TRBV4-3 with TRBJ2-6, with TRBD2 as a possible D gene (6 bases). The ends were cut back, 2 bases at V and 2 bases at J, with 19 bases in the middle. CDR3 length: 19 residues. Per the germline V gene, CDR1 is LGHNA and CDR2 is YSLEER. DNA of the CDR3: TGCGCCAGCAGCCAACTCCTTCGGGGAGGAAGGGCTGGGGCCAACGTCCTGACTTTC. This sequence encodes CASSQLLRGGRAGANVLTF.